The 28 T cell receptor beta chains in this list originate from one sample, sequenced in a study of control samples from healthy donors and cancer patients. TCRdb's table, derived via immunoSEQ multiplex PCR, lists solely in-frame clones and lacks some. Here the sample spans roughly 160,000 clones, roughly 94% being singletons. Sequencing input: PBMCs. The receptors were gathered from a man in his 60s with colorectal cancer.

J is TRBJ2-7 and V is TRBV18, with 9 bases fitting TRBD1. CDR3 size: 14 residues. Germline values: CDR1 KGHSH, CDR2 LQKENI. The V gene end was trimmed by 3 bases and the J gene end by 4 bases; junction bases not matched to a gene: 4. The CDR3 DNA is TGTGCCAGCTCACCGACGGGACAGGGTTACGAGCAGTACTTC. Its translation is CASSPTGQGYEQYF.

The chain is built from TRBV29-1 and TRBJ2-2; a weak D match, TRBD1 (5 bases). From germline, CDR1 is SQVTM and CDR2 ANQGSEA. The CDR3 sequence is 15 residues long. Trimming took 7 bases from V and 0 from J, leaving 15 bases between them. CDR3 amino acids: CSAIGTGANTGELFF. In nucleotides, the CDR3 is TGCAGCGCAATAGGTACAGGCGCGAACACCGGGGAGCTGTTTTTT.

The chain has TRBV9 and TRBJ2-2, with no clear D. V gave up 0 bases and J gave up 6 bases, with 15 bases separating them. CDR3 length: 16 residues. From germline, CDR1 is SGDLS and CDR2 YYNGEE. CDR3 nucleotide sequence: TGTGCCAGCAGCGTAGTAAAGTTCGGTAATTCCGGGGAGCTGTTTTTT. It encodes CASSVVKFGNSGELFF.

V gene TRBV5-4 combines with J gene TRBJ2-3, with D unresolved. This CDR3 has 19 amino acids. Germline CDR1 reads SGHNT; CDR2 reads YYREEE (reference sequence). Trimming pared 0 bases from V and 1 base from J, leaving 21 bases between. CDR3: CASSLGGAQGSARTDTQYF. The CDR3 DNA sequence: TGTGCCAGCAGCTTGGGTGGCGCCCAAGGAAGCGCCCGCACAGATACGCAGTATTTT.

This rearrangement joins TRBV19 to TRBJ2-6; TRBD1 matches at 12 bases. V was clipped by 5 bases and J by 2 bases; unmatched bases: 1. Germline V gene lookup returns CDR1 LNHDA and CDR2 SQIVND (reference sequence). The CDR3 loop spans 16 amino acids. The CDR3 spells CASSGTGGPGANVLTF. The CDR3, as DNA: TGTGCCAGTAGTGGGACAGGGGGCCCTGGGGCCAACGTCCTGACTTTC.

V gene TRBV6-2 or TRBV6-3 combines with J gene TRBJ1-6; D might be TRBD1 (5 bases). The V end lost 2 bases, the J end lost 10 bases, and 15 bases lay between the germline ends. CDR3 length: 15 amino acids. The germline V gene has CDR1 MNHEY and CDR2 SVGEGT. The CDR3 nucleotides read TGTGCCAGCAGTTACACGGGGCCTGCCGGATCACCCCTCCACTTT. Translation: CASSYTGPAGSPLHF.

This chain joins TRBV7-9 and TRBJ2-5, with a tentative D call TRBD1 (5 bases). Germline V gene lookup returns CDR1 SEHNR and CDR2 FQNEAQ (reference sequence). The CDR3 is 14 amino acids. Trimming stripped 2 bases from V and 2 bases from J, with 9 bases between. CDR3 loop: CASSLYRQQETQYF. The CDR3 nucleotides are TGTGCCAGCAGCTTATACCGACAGCAAGAGACCCAGTACTTC.

The chain has TRBV29-1 and TRBJ2-7; 7 nucleotides line up with TRBD1. This CDR3 spans 13 amino acids. The V segment lost 7 bases and the J segment 1 base; nucleotides outside the gene matches: 7. The germline gives CDR1 SQVTM, CDR2 ANQGSEA. The CDR3 loop is CSATDRDSYEQYF. Written as DNA, the CDR3 is TGCAGCGCTACCGACAGGGATTCCTACGAGCAGTACTTC.

This chain connects TRBV4-1 to TRBJ1-5, with D possibly TRBD1 on 5 matching bases. The CDR3 spans 13 residues. Deletions cut 2 bases from V and 10 bases from J, with 12 bases between. Per the germline V gene, CDR1 is MGHRA and CDR2 is YSYEKL. CDR3 sequence: CASSQRDGEPQHF. CDR3 nucleotide sequence: TGCGCCAGCAGCCAAAGGGACGGAGAACCCCAGCATTTT.

The J gene is TRBJ2-3, the V gene TRBV29-1; TRBD1 matches 7 bases. This CDR3 region has 14 residues. V gave up 3 bases and J gave up 4 bases; unmatched junction bases: 7. Looked up from germline, CDR1 is SQVTM and CDR2 is ANQGSEA. The CDR3 spells CSVDEQGSADTQYF. CDR3 DNA: TGCAGCGTTGACGAACAGGGGTCAGCAGATACGCAGTATTTT.

V usage is TRBV7-9 and J usage is TRBJ1-1; a weak D match, TRBD1 (6 bases). The CDR3 totals 13 residues. Looked up from germline, CDR1 is SEHNR and CDR2 is FQNEAQ (reference sequence). Between the trimmed V and J ends, which lost 8 bases and 3 bases, there was a span of 13 bases. CDR3 DNA: TGTGCCAGCGCGGGGCAGGGGTACACTGAAGCTTTCTTT. Protein product: CASAGQGYTEAFF.

The chain has TRBV24-1 and TRBJ2-1; 9 positions match TRBD1. The CDR3 is 17 amino acids. V was clipped by 3 bases and J by 6 bases; unmatched bases: 11. The V gene's germline CDR1 is KGHDR and CDR2 SFDVKD. The CDR3 here is CATSDIPGTGRPNEQFF. For the CDR3, the DNA is TGTGCCACCAGTGATATCCCCGGGACAGGGAGACCCAATGAGCAGTTCTTC.

The V and J genes are TRBV11-2 and TRBJ1-4; 7 bases agree with TRBD1. The germline CDR1 and CDR2 sequences are SGHAT and FQNNGV. CDR3 length: 15 residues. V lost 6 bases and J lost 4; bases outside the gene matches: 8. The CDR3 is CASRAGTAYNEKLFF. Here the CDR3 DNA reads TGTGCCAGCAGGGCCGGGACAGCTTATAATGAAAAACTGTTTTTT.

The gene calls are TRBV19 and TRBJ2-2, with a tentative D call TRBD2 (6 bases). The length of the CDR3 is 16 residues. Germline loops: CDR1 LNHDA, CDR2 SQIVND (reference sequence). The germline V and J ends were trimmed by 5 bases and 0 bases, with 13 bases remaining between them. The CDR3, as DNA: TGTGCCAGTAGTCCTCCGGGGAGGACGAACACCGGGGAGCTGTTTTTT. Amino acids: CASSPPGRTNTGELFF.

The chain carries TRBV12-3 or TRBV12-4 and TRBJ1-5, with D hard to call. This CDR3 region has 13 residues. V was shortened by 7 bases and J by 2 bases, with 9 bases between the two germline ends. In DNA, the CDR3 is TGTGCCAGCACCCAGGCGGGCAATCAGCCCCAGCATTTT. Encoded protein: CASTQAGNQPQHF.

This chain joins TRBV5-1 and TRBJ2-2; 11 nucleotides line up with TRBD2. Germline values: CDR1 SGHRS, CDR2 YFSETQ. The ends lost 4 bases at V and 0 bases at J; junction bases unmatched: 5. The CDR3 is 17 residues long. The CDR3 here is CASSLLAGGTNTGELFF. For the CDR3, the DNA is TGCGCCAGCAGCCTCCTAGCGGGGGGCACGAACACCGGGGAGCTGTTTTTT.

The genes are TRBV7-6 and TRBJ2-5; 9 nucleotides align to TRBD2. Germline V CDR1 and CDR2: SGHVS, FNYEAQ. The CDR3 has 14 amino acids. V was clipped by 7 bases and J by 5 bases; unmatched bases: 8. CDR3: CASTPAGGSETQYF. The CDR3 region has the DNA TGTGCCAGCACCCCAGCGGGGGGATCGGAGACCCAGTACTTC.

V is TRBV2 and J is TRBJ2-2, with D maybe TRBD2 (6 bases). The CDR3 loop spans 14 amino acids. V shed 10 bases and J shed 2 bases, with 14 bases lying between them. Germline V gene data show CDR1 as SNHLY and CDR2 as FYNNEI. The CDR3 DNA reads as TGTGCCACTACGCCAGGGACTAACACCGGGGAGCTGTTTTTT. Residues: CATTPGTNTGELFF.

This chain links TRBV9 with TRBJ2-3; TRBD2 matches 8 bases. This CDR3 has 16 residues. V shed 0 bases, J shed 2 bases, and the junction held 5 bases outside the gene matches. Germline V lookup: CDR1 SGDLS, CDR2 YYNGEE. CDR3 nucleotides: TGTGCCAGCAGCGTAGCCGGGGGGGTCTCCACAGATACGCAGTATTTT. Translated: CASSVAGGVSTDTQYF.

The chain employs TRBV10-3 and TRBJ1-6, with TRBD1 matching 10 bases. The trim removed 10 bases at V and 4 bases at J, leaving 10 bases unmatched. CDR3 length: 16 amino acids. CDR1 is ENHRY and CDR2 is SYGVKD in the germline V gene. This CDR3 is CATTPGQGTYNSPLHF. The CDR3 bases are TGTGCCACCACTCCGGGACAGGGGACTTATAATTCACCCCTCCACTTT.

This chain connects TRBV2 to TRBJ1-5, with 9 bases lining up with TRBD1. V lost 4 bases and J lost 8; bases outside the gene matches: 9. CDR1 is SNHLY and CDR2 is FYNNEI in the germline V gene. CDR3 size: 15 residues. The CDR3 DNA sequence: TGTGCCAGCAGTGCCGGGACAGGGATAGGGGAGCCCCAGCATTTT. Amino acid sequence: CASSAGTGIGEPQHF.

The chain recombines TRBV24-1 with TRBJ2-5; weak D call: TRBD1 (6 bases). Germline lookup yields CDR1 KGHDR and CDR2 SFDVKD. V shed 5 bases and J shed 1 base, with 7 bases lying between them. The CDR3 covers 13 residues. CDR3 loop: CATSATGQETQYF. The CDR3 DNA reads TGTGCCACCAGTGCGACAGGCCAAGAGACCCAGTACTTC.

This chain links TRBV12-3 or TRBV12-4 with TRBJ2-1; D is unresolved. Trimming shortened V by 5 bases and J by 6 bases, and 11 bases separated the two germline ends. The CDR3 runs 13 residues. DNA of the CDR3: TGTGCCAGCAGTCATGCAGGACCCAATGAGCAGTTCTTC. It codes for CASSHAGPNEQFF.

The chain recombines TRBV5-6 with TRBJ1-2, with D unclear. With 5 bases removed from V and 0 bases from J, the gap between germline ends came to 11 bases. The V gene's germline CDR1 is SGHDT and CDR2 YYEEEE. This CDR3 region has 14 residues. CDR3 sequence: CASSSDGSNYGYTF. In DNA form, the CDR3 reads TGTGCCAGCAGTTCAGACGGGTCTAACTATGGCTACACCTTC.

This rearrangement joins TRBV5-1 to TRBJ1-5, with unresolved D. Germline assignment: CDR1 SGHRS and CDR2 YFSETQ. Trimming removed 0 bases at V and 1 base at J, with 5 bases between. The CDR3 length is 14 residues. DNA for the CDR3: TGCGCCAGCAGCTTGGGGCAGAGCAATCAGCCCCAGCATTTT. This encodes CASSLGQSNQPQHF.

The chain is built from TRBV2 and TRBJ2-7; TRBD1 matches at 8 bases. The CDR3 runs 15 residues. The J segment lost 0 bases and the V segment lost 4 bases, leaving 5 bases of the junction unmatched. The germline gives CDR1 SNHLY, CDR2 FYNNEI. CDR3 sequence reads: CASSVHQGASYEQYF. DNA for the CDR3: TGTGCCAGCAGTGTTCACCAGGGGGCCTCCTACGAGCAGTACTTC.

The chain joins TRBV10-3 to TRBJ2-7; 8 bases match TRBD1. Per the germline V gene, CDR1 is ENHRY and CDR2 is SYGVKD. This CDR3 spans 16 amino acids. The J segment lost 1 base and the V segment lost 0 bases, leaving 5 bases of the junction unmatched. CDR3 coding DNA: TGTGCCATCAGTGAGTCCGGGACAGGTAAATCCTACGAGCAGTACTTC. It specifies CAISESGTGKSYEQYF.

This chain links TRBV3-1 (or the pseudogene TRBV3-2) with TRBJ1-1; no clear D gene. The germline CDR1 and CDR2 sequences are LGHDT and YNNKEL (reference sequence). V was pared by 4 bases and J by 0 bases, with 6 bases between. This CDR3 has 13 residues. CDR3 bases: TGTGCCAGCAGCCCGGACTTGAACACTGAAGCTTTCTTT. It codes for CASSPDLNTEAFF.